These 24 T cell receptor beta chains share one sample of origin, sequenced in a study of beta chain features in type 1 diabetes. Expressed TCRB transcripts were sequenced because the entire RNA isolate underwent reverse transcription. Method: immunoSEQ multiplex PCR; TCRdb's copy keeps in-frame clones and lacks some. The sample has around 350,000 clones, over 9.5% seen once. Sequenced material: naive CD4+ T cells from blood. These receptors were taken from a man in his late teens or twenties in good health.

This clone was seen a handful of times. The V gene is TRBV18, the J gene TRBJ2-7; 10 positions agree with TRBD1. J was trimmed by 5 bases and V by 1 base; bases with no gene match: 5. Germline V lookup: CDR1 KGHSH, CDR2 LQKENI. This CDR3 is 15 amino acids long. CDR3 in amino acids: CASSPLRDRGNEQYF. As DNA, the CDR3 is TGTGCCAGCTCACCACTCCGGGACAGGGGAAACGAGCAGTACTTC.

The V gene is TRBV5-4, the J gene TRBJ1-2; D is unresolved. Per the germline V gene, CDR1 is SGHNT and CDR2 is YYREEE (reference sequence). The CDR3 consists of 13 residues. Trimming shortened V by 4 bases and J by 4 bases, and 11 bases separated the two germline ends. CDR3 coding DNA: TGTGCCAGCAGCCCTAGCGGAGGCTATGGCTACACCTTC. Protein: CASSPSGGYGYTF.

This clone has just a few counts. The chain has TRBV19 and TRBJ2-1; 10 nucleotides align to TRBD2. CDR3 length equals 15 residues. Losses at the gene ends were 3 bases for V and 4 bases for J; bases not matched to a gene: 3. Germline-derived CDR1 and CDR2 are LNHDA and SQIVND (reference sequence). Here the CDR3 reads CASSIGTSEYNEQFF. The CDR3 DNA sequence: TGTGCCAGTAGTATTGGGACTAGCGAGTACAATGAGCAGTTCTTC.

The chain employs TRBV28 and TRBJ2-2; TRBD1 matches 8 bases. The CDR3 sequence is 15 residues long. J lost 5 bases, V lost 6 bases, and 8 bases had no gene match. The V gene's germline CDR1 is MDHEN and CDR2 SYDVKM. The CDR3 region is CASRTDRGRTGELFF. The CDR3 nucleotides read TGTGCCAGCAGGACCGACAGGGGCAGGACCGGGGAGCTGTTTTTT.

This rearrangement joins TRBV4-3 to TRBJ2-3; D is unclear. Trimming pared 0 bases from V and 1 base from J, leaving 5 bases between. CDR3 length equals 14 residues. In germline, CDR1 is LGHNA, CDR2 YSLEER. The CDR3, as DNA: TGCGCCAGCAGCCAAGATTCCGGCACAGATACGCAGTATTTT. It yields the protein CASSQDSGTDTQYF.

This clone was picked up a small number of times. The chain links TRBV30 to TRBJ1-5; D gene ambiguous. The germline V gene encodes CDR1 GTSNPN and CDR2 SVGIG (reference sequence). This CDR3 is 12 amino acids long. The germline V and J ends were trimmed by 2 bases and 4 bases, with 6 bases remaining between them. CDR3 residues: CAWSPINQPQHF. In nucleotides, the CDR3 is TGTGCCTGGAGTCCCATTAATCAGCCCCAGCATTTT.

This clone was found a few times. The V call is TRBV7-9, the J call TRBJ2-7; D is perhaps TRBD2 (7 bases). The germline V gene encodes CDR1 SEHNR and CDR2 FQNEAQ (reference sequence). The length of the CDR3 is 14 residues. The V and J ends lost 4 bases and 6 bases respectively, with 16 bases between them. DNA of the CDR3: TGTGCCAGCAGCTCCGACGGGGGGCGAGGCGAGCAGTACTTC. Translation gives CASSSDGGRGEQYF.

This rearrangement joins TRBV12-5 to TRBJ2-1; TRBD1 matches 10 bases. The ends lost 6 bases at V and 4 bases at J; junction bases unmatched: 12. The germline gives CDR1 LGHNT, CDR2 FRNRAP. This CDR3 spans 17 amino acids. The CDR3 nucleotides read TGTGCTAGTGGCTTCGTATTCGGACAGGGGGATTACAATGAGCAGTTCTTC. This gives the protein CASGFVFGQGDYNEQFF.

The CDR3 spells CAWSIDRGPTYEQYF. As DNA, the CDR3 is TGTGCCTGGAGTATTGACAGGGGGCCCACCTACGAGCAGTACTTC. The chain is built from TRBV30 and TRBJ2-7, with 10 bases lining up with TRBD1. There are 15 residues in the CDR3. The V gene's germline CDR1 is GTSNPN and CDR2 SVGIG (reference sequence). V was pared by 2 bases and J by 2 bases, with 6 bases of the junction left unmatched.

This clone has just a few counts. V usage is TRBV10-3 and J usage is TRBJ2-5; 9 nucleotides line up with TRBD2. In germline, CDR1 is ENHRY, CDR2 SYGVKD. The CDR3 has 17 residues. V lost 2 bases and J lost 2; bases outside the gene matches: 9. The CDR3 bases are TGTGCCATCAGTGAGCCGCCTAGCGGGGCCTTGCAAGAGACCCAGTACTTC. Translation gives CAISEPPSGALQETQYF.

This chain joins TRBV28 and TRBJ2-5, with D perhaps matching TRBD1 (5 bases). With 3 bases removed from V and 3 bases from J, the gap between germline ends came to 8 bases. This CDR3 region has 13 residues. From germline, CDR1 is MDHEN and CDR2 SYDVKM. CDR3 sequence: CASSLGRKETQYF. The CDR3 DNA follows: TGTGCCAGCAGTTTGGGGCGGAAAGAGACCCAGTACTTC.

This clone was observed a handful of times. This chain joins TRBV15 and TRBJ2-5; no clear D gene. V shed 6 bases and J shed 3 bases, with 17 bases lying between them. Looked up from germline, CDR1 is LNHNV and CDR2 is YYDKDF (reference sequence). CDR3 length: 15 residues. This chain's CDR3 is CATRVEPDAEETQYF. CDR3 in DNA: TGTGCCACCAGAGTAGAACCCGACGCGGAAGAGACCCAGTACTTC.

The J gene is TRBJ2-7, the V gene TRBV15; TRBD2 might be the D (5 bases). The CDR3 covers 13 residues. The germline V gene encodes CDR1 LNHNV and CDR2 YYDKDF (reference sequence). The V end lost 1 base, the J end lost 5 bases, and 9 bases lay between the germline ends. CDR3 sequence reads: CATSRGRVHEQYF. CDR3 DNA: TGTGCCACCAGCAGAGGGCGGGTCCACGAGCAGTACTTC.

The chain combines TRBV28 with TRBJ2-3; D remains unclear. The germline V gene encodes CDR1 MDHEN and CDR2 SYDVKM. This CDR3 region has 12 residues. Trimming left V 7 bases short and J 0 bases short, with 5 bases between. The DNA of the CDR3 is TGTGCCAGCACCACTAGCACAGATACGCAGTATTTT. Translated: CASTTSTDTQYF.

This clone was counted between two and nine times. The rearrangement links TRBV29-1 to TRBJ2-4; D gene unclear. This CDR3 spans 14 amino acids. V gave up 4 bases and J gave up 4 bases, with 14 bases separating them. Germline-derived CDR1 and CDR2 are SQVTM and ANQGSEA. For the CDR3, the DNA is TGCAGCGTTGCCGTGACGGAAGCGAAAAACATTCAGTACTTC. Translating it yields CSVAVTEAKNIQYF.

The rearrangement links TRBV28 to TRBJ2-7; 8 nucleotides match TRBD1. Germline V gives CDR1 MDHEN, CDR2 SYDVKM. Trimming cost V 6 bases and J 3 bases; bases outside gene matches: 7. This CDR3 comprises 14 residues. In nucleotides, the CDR3 is TGTGCCAGCAGGAAATTAGGACAGGGCTACGAGCAGTACTTC. It specifies CASRKLGQGYEQYF.

The rearrangement joins TRBV30 to TRBJ1-2, with no clear D. Trimming took 2 bases from V and 5 from J, leaving 12 bases between them. This CDR3 comprises 13 residues. The germline gives CDR1 GTSNPN, CDR2 SVGIG (reference sequence). CDR3 coding DNA: TGTGCCTGGAGTCCCCAATCCGCGTATGGCTACACCTTC. It codes for CAWSPQSAYGYTF.

The V gene is TRBV6-6, the J gene TRBJ2-2; 7 nucleotides agree with TRBD1. The CDR3 is 16 amino acids. Germline CDR1 reads MNHNY; CDR2 reads SVGAGI (reference sequence). The trim removed 4 bases at V and 7 bases at J, leaving 12 bases unmatched. CDR3: CASSFPRGLDSGELFF. The CDR3 nucleotides read TGTGCCAGCAGTTTTCCGAGGGGGCTGGACAGCGGGGAGCTGTTTTTT.

This clone was picked up a small number of times. The CDR3 DNA follows: TGTGCCAGCAGCCTGGGAGGGAACTATGGCTACACCTTC. Its translation: CASSLGGNYGYTF. The J gene is TRBJ1-2, the V gene TRBV11-1; D is ambiguous. V was trimmed by 5 bases and J by 2 bases, leaving 9 bases between them. Germline CDR1 SGHAT, CDR2 FQDESV (reference sequence). CDR3 size: 13 residues.

The sample holds a few counts of this clone. The chain is built from TRBV7-9 and TRBJ2-1; D not certain. Germline CDR1 and CDR2: SEHNR and FQNEAQ (reference sequence). The CDR3 extends over 16 amino acids. The V end was cut by 6 bases, the J end by 3 bases, with 18 bases between. The CDR3 loop reads CASRMTPQRDYNEQFF. CDR3 nucleotides: TGTGCCAGCAGGATGACCCCCCAGCGAGACTACAATGAGCAGTTCTTC.

The chain employs TRBV30 and TRBJ1-5; D unresolved. Trimming cost V 2 bases and J 6 bases, with 14 bases left between them. Germline-derived CDR1 and CDR2 are GTSNPN and SVGIG (reference sequence). This CDR3 has 14 amino acids. The CDR3: CAWSQGRVGQPQHF. The CDR3 coding sequence is TGTGCCTGGAGTCAAGGGAGGGTCGGTCAGCCCCAGCATTTT.

This clone has only a few counts. V is TRBV6-6 and J is TRBJ1-5, with D perhaps matching TRBD1 (5 bases). The CDR3 is 14 amino acids. The germline V gene encodes CDR1 MNHNY and CDR2 SVGAGI (reference sequence). The V gene lost 6 bases and the J gene lost 4 bases, with 13 bases spanning the gap. As DNA, the CDR3 is TGTGCCAGCAGCCGGCCCCAGGGTAATCAGCCCCAGCATTTT. It translates to CASSRPQGNQPQHF.

The sample holds a few counts of this clone. The chain recombines TRBV28 with TRBJ1-2; D call uncertain. The CDR3 covers 15 residues. Germline CDR1 reads MDHEN; CDR2 reads SYDVKM. V lost 5 bases and J 0 bases, leaving 13 bases between the germline ends. CDR3 region: CASSPGSSPNYGYTF. DNA of the CDR3: TGTGCCAGCAGTCCCGGGTCCTCCCCTAACTATGGCTACACCTTC.

This clone was counted between two and nine times. In DNA, the CDR3 is TGCGCCAGCAGCCCCCGTGTCGGGGTAACCTACGAGCAGTACTTC. Protein: CASSPRVGVTYEQYF. This chain uses TRBV4-3 with TRBJ2-7, with a tentative D call TRBD2 (5 bases). V was shortened by 4 bases and J by 2 bases, with 15 bases between the two germline ends. Germline V CDR1 and CDR2: LGHNA, YSLEER. The length of the CDR3 is 15 residues.